This T cell receptor beta chain was identified in a study of OX40 agonist ivuxolimab in advanced cancers. Study at large: Partial responses were achieved by three patients, of whom one had hepatocellular carcinoma and two had cutaneous melanoma.

Assay: immunoSEQ multiplex PCR; the TCRdb copy retains only in-frame clones and omits some. The sample contains approximately 64,000 clones, approximately 80% of which appear only once. Germline V CDR1 and CDR2: MNHEY, SVGAGI. The CDR3 length is 13 residues. The V gene end was trimmed by 6 bases and the J gene end by 7 bases; junction bases not matched to a gene: 6. The clonotype was recovered from an adult with an advanced solid tumor such as melanoma, head and neck, liver or kidney cancer. V usage is TRBV6-5 and J usage is TRBJ2-3; 8 nucleotides agree with TRBD1. Source: CD4+ or CD8+ T cells sorted from blood, taken in a trial of the OX40 agonist ivuxolimab. The CDR3 DNA sequence: TGTGCCAGCAGAACAGGGGGACTGAATACGCAGTATTTT. Its protein product is CASRTGGLNTQYF.